A single sample gave rise to the 15 T cell receptor beta chains below, sequenced in a study of cytomegalovirus exposure and HLA in healthy donors. This PCR relied on a set of 60 Vbeta primers and 13 Jbeta primers. Sequencing used immunoSEQ multiplex PCR; TCRdb keeps in-frame clones, though not all of them. This table has around 170,000 clones, about 85% appearing once. Sequencing was done on a sample of PBMCs. These receptors all stem from a girl between 10 and 17 years old in good health and CMV-seropositive.

This chain joins TRBV7-9 and TRBJ1-1, with D possibly TRBD1 on 5 matching bases. Trimming took off 7 bases at V and 1 base at J, with 13 bases between the two ends. Germline assignment: CDR1 SEHNR and CDR2 FQNEAQ (reference sequence). The CDR3 contains 14 residues. This CDR3 is CASTRGQGNTEAFF. CDR3 sequence (DNA): TGTGCCAGCACCAGAGGCCAGGGGAACACTGAAGCTTTCTTT.

This chain links TRBV6-5 with TRBJ2-7; D not certain. Germline values: CDR1 MNHEY, CDR2 SVGAGI. The CDR3 covers 14 residues. Trimming stripped 2 bases from V and 2 bases from J, with 10 bases between. The CDR3 DNA sequence: TGTGCCAGCAGTTACCGCCCCTCAGCCTACGAGCAGTACTTC. This codes for CASSYRPSAYEQYF.

This clone was picked up a small number of times. The chain links TRBV6-5 to TRBJ2-6, with unresolved D. Deletions cut 7 bases from V and 4 bases from J, with 5 bases between. This CDR3 contains 12 residues. Germline V CDR1 and CDR2: MNHEY, SVGAGI. CDR3 loop: CASTRGANVLTF. CDR3 DNA: TGTGCCAGCACGCGGGGGGCCAACGTCCTGACTTTC.

This chain joins TRBV25-1 and TRBJ2-7; D possibly corresponds to TRBD1 (6 bases). The CDR3 has 14 residues. Germline V gives CDR1 MGHDK, CDR2 SYGVNS. The V gene lost 8 bases and the J gene lost 2 bases, with 16 bases spanning the gap. The CDR3 DNA reads TGTGCCAGCGAACCTCAGGGGAAGCCCTACGAGCAGTACTTC. It translates to CASEPQGKPYEQYF.

The rearrangement uses TRBV13 and TRBJ2-6; D possibly corresponds to TRBD2 (5 bases). V gave up 0 bases and J gave up 0 bases, with 15 bases separating them. CDR1 is PRHDT, CDR2 FYEKMQ, per germline (reference sequence). This CDR3 has 19 amino acids. The CDR3 loop is CASSLGLVHGGSGANVLTF. For the CDR3, the DNA is TGTGCCAGCAGCTTAGGCCTCGTACACGGAGGCTCTGGGGCCAACGTCCTGACTTTC.

The chain links TRBV19 to TRBJ1-3; D unresolved. The CDR3 is made up of 15 amino acids. Trimming took 3 bases from V and 4 from J, leaving 13 bases between them. The germline gives CDR1 LNHDA, CDR2 SQIVND (reference sequence). CDR3 nucleotide sequence: TGTGCCAGTAGTATGGGCCCTTCTGGGGGAAACACCATATATTTT. Its protein product is CASSMGPSGGNTIYF.

The chain has TRBV30 and TRBJ2-7, with TRBD1 matching 12 bases. This CDR3 has 16 residues. Looked up from germline, CDR1 is GTSNPN and CDR2 is SVGIG (reference sequence). After removal of 3 bases from V and 5 bases from J, the junction contained 11 bases not matched to a gene. The CDR3 protein is CAWSRSGTGGLNEQYF. The CDR3 DNA sequence: TGTGCCTGGAGCCGATCCGGGACAGGGGGCTTGAACGAGCAGTACTTC.

The CDR3 loop reads CASSPADNYEQYF. The CDR3 DNA reads as TGTGCCAGCAGTCCGGCAGACAACTACGAGCAGTACTTC. The V call is TRBV6-1, the J call TRBJ2-7; D is ambiguous. This CDR3 is built from 13 residues. The germline V and J ends were trimmed by 5 bases and 3 bases, with 11 bases remaining between them. Per the germline V gene, CDR1 is MNHNS and CDR2 is SASEGT.

The rearrangement joins TRBV9 to TRBJ1-5, with 9 bases matching TRBD1. The CDR3 consists of 15 residues. The germline V gene has CDR1 SGDLS and CDR2 YYNGEE. V gave up 5 bases and J gave up 8 bases; unmatched junction bases: 11. CDR3 in amino acids: CASSNIQGASKPQHF. The CDR3 DNA reads TGTGCCAGCAGTAATATACAGGGGGCGTCTAAGCCCCAGCATTTT.

V gene TRBV2 combines with J gene TRBJ2-5; TRBD2 matches 9 bases. The end of the DNA fits TRBJ2-7 better, so the J call may be wrong. This CDR3 has 15 residues. The germline CDR1 and CDR2 sequences are SNHLY and FYNNEI. The CDR3 bases are TGTGCCAGCAGTGAGACGGCTAGCGGGATCCACGAGCAGTACTTC. Its protein product is CASSETASGIHEQYF.

V and J are TRBV7-8 and TRBJ1-5; TRBD1 agrees at 8 bases. The CDR3 contains 15 residues. Trimming removed 7 bases from V and 4 bases from J; junction bases left unmatched: 9. CDR1 and CDR2 (germline): SGHVS, FQNEAQ. The CDR3 here is CASTQEGQENQPQHF. The CDR3 DNA reads as TGTGCCAGCACCCAAGAGGGACAGGAAAATCAGCCCCAGCATTTT.

V and J are TRBV4-2 and TRBJ2-3; D unresolved. Germline CDR1 reads LGHNA; CDR2 reads YNFKEQ. The CDR3 is made up of 13 amino acids. V was cut by 3 bases and J by 6 bases, with 10 bases left in between. The CDR3 coding sequence is TGTGCCAGCAGCCAGAAATCCGCGGATACGCAGTATTTT. Translating it yields CASSQKSADTQYF.

The gene calls are TRBV6-5 and TRBJ2-3; no clear D gene. Trimming took off 8 bases at V and 1 base at J, with 10 bases between the two ends. This CDR3 region has 13 residues. The germline CDR1 and CDR2 sequences are MNHEY and SVGAGI. In DNA form, the CDR3 reads TGTGCCAGCGGTCGTTCGGGCACAGATACGCAGTATTTT. Translation: CASGRSGTDTQYF.

The chain joins TRBV29-1 to TRBJ2-3; TRBD2 agrees at 13 bases. V gave up 8 bases and J gave up 5 bases; unmatched junction bases: 10. Looked up from germline, CDR1 is SQVTM and CDR2 is ANQGSEA. The CDR3 is made up of 15 amino acids. Written as DNA, the CDR3 is TGCAGCAGCGTCCGAGGACTAGCGGGGGAAGATACGCAGTATTTT. It codes for CSSVRGLAGEDTQYF.

This clone was seen once. The chain couples TRBV9 to TRBJ1-2; 9 bases match TRBD1. J was trimmed by 2 bases and V by 2 bases; bases with no gene match: 4. The CDR3 length is 15 residues. CDR1 is SGDLS, CDR2 YYNGEE, per germline. This chain's CDR3 is CASSVPGTGNYGYTF. For the CDR3, the DNA is TGTGCCAGCAGCGTGCCCGGGACAGGGAACTATGGCTACACCTTC. Using reference TRBV9 and TRBJ1-2 for the parts outside the CDR3, the full variable domain is DSGVTQTPKHLITATGQRVTLRCSPRSGDLSVYWYQQSLDQGLQFLIQYYNGEERAKGNILERFSAQQFPDLHSELNLSSLELGDSALYFCASSVPGTGNYGYTFGSGTRLTVV.